These 22 T cell receptor beta chains came from one sample sequenced in a study of blood T cell repertoires in acute mononucleosis. Time point: acute infectious mononucleosis, at clinical presentation within 2 weeks of symptom onset (visit 1). Repertoires were generated with immunoSEQ multiplex PCR, while TCRdb's copy carries only in-frame clones and drops some. The data contain 2,000 to 2,500 clones, around 27% of them singletons. The sample was EBV YVL epitope tetramer+ CD8+ T cells sorted from PBMCs, taken during acute infectious mononucleosis. Subset defined: CD8 T cells binding a tetramer with EBV BRLF1 109-117 peptide (YVL-BR). The receptors come from a woman younger than 35 with infectious mononucleosis caused by EBV.

This clone was recorded a few times. V is TRBV7-3 and J is TRBJ2-1; D gene ambiguous. The V gene's germline CDR1 is SGHTA and CDR2 FQGTGA. The CDR3 has 15 residues. Trimming cost V 2 bases and J 0 bases, with 8 bases left between them. The CDR3 reads CASSLDILSYNEQFF. The CDR3 coding sequence is TGTGCCAGCAGCTTAGATATACTCTCCTACAATGAGCAGTTCTTC. The full variable domain, its missing parts supplied by reference TRBV7-3 and TRBJ2-1, is GAGVSQTPSNKVTEKGKYVELRCDPISGHTALYWYRQSLGQGPEFLIYFQGTGAADDSGLPNDRFFAVRPEGSVSTLKIQRTERGDSAVYLCASSLDILSYNEQFFGPGTRLTVL.

The rearrangement joins TRBV7-2 to TRBJ2-7; D not resolved. The V gene lost 5 bases and the J gene lost 2 bases, with 10 bases spanning the gap. The CDR3 loop spans 13 amino acids. CDR1 SGHTA and CDR2 FQGNSA come from the germline V gene. The CDR3 loop reads CASSQDAAYEQYF. CDR3 nucleotide sequence: TGTGCCAGCAGCCAAGATGCGGCCTACGAGCAGTACTTC.

The chain recombines TRBV5-5 with TRBJ2-3, with 14 bases lining up with TRBD2. With 4 bases clipped from V and 4 bases from J, the junction kept 5 bases outside the gene matches. Germline CDR1 reads SGHKS; CDR2 reads YYEKEE (reference sequence). The CDR3 is 16 residues long. In nucleotides, the CDR3 is TGTGCCAGCAGCACCGGGACTAGCGGGAGCGCAGATACGCAGTATTTT. This codes for CASSTGTSGSADTQYF.

Regarding this clone: With a far larger clone one base away, a read error is the likely cause. Other DNA sequences in the same sample also yield this CDR3. The chain uses TRBV5-1 and TRBJ2-7; D not certain. CDR1 and CDR2 (germline): SGHRS, YFSETQ. Trimming cost V 0 bases and J 7 bases, with 17 bases left between them. The CDR3 is made up of 15 amino acids. CDR3: CASSLAETALKEQYF. The CDR3 DNA follows: TGCGCCAGCAGCTTGGCCGAAACAGCCCTCAAAGAGCAGTACTTC.

This chain uses TRBV28 with TRBJ2-7; maybe TRBD1 (5 bases). The V end was cut by 2 bases, the J end by 1 base, with 12 bases between. The germline V gene has CDR1 MDHEN and CDR2 SYDVKM. This CDR3 is 15 amino acids long. CDR3 DNA: TGTGCCAGCAGTTTAACGATCAGGGAATCCTACGAGCAGTACTTC. This translates into CASSLTIRESYEQYF.

Within the sample, this clone is medium-sized. The sample has other DNA sequences that encode this CDR3 too. The V gene is TRBV27, the J gene TRBJ2-7; tentatively, D is TRBD1 (6 bases). The CDR3 is made up of 14 amino acids. In germline, CDR1 is MNHEY, CDR2 SMNVEV (reference sequence). The V end was cut by 2 bases, the J end by 7 bases, with 15 bases between. CDR3 bases: TGTGCCAGCAGTTTAGGACAGCCGTCAGGAGAGCAGTACTTC. As protein: CASSLGQPSGEQYF.

This clone was seen a handful of times. An end of the junction differs from the germline gene, which may be a read error. The chain combines TRBV27 with TRBJ2-3; D ambiguous. This CDR3 is 13 amino acids long. In germline, CDR1 is MNHEY, CDR2 SMNVEV (reference sequence). The chain's CDR3 is CATSDFGTDTQYF. The DNA of the CDR3 is TGTGCCACCAGTGATTTCGGGACAGATACGCAGTATTTT.

This clone appeared a few times. The rearrangement uses TRBV27 and TRBJ1-5, with no clear D. The CDR3 has 12 amino acids. The V gene lost 4 bases and the J gene lost 7 bases, with 8 bases spanning the gap. CDR1 is MNHEY and CDR2 is SMNVEV in the germline V gene (reference sequence). This chain's CDR3 is CASSYQTQPQHF. CDR3 in DNA: TGTGCCAGCAGTTACCAGACCCAGCCCCAGCATTTT.

This clone has more than one count but fewer than ten. This likely came from a read error, as a far larger clone is one base away. The genes are TRBV11-2 and TRBJ2-2, with TRBD2 as a possible D gene (6 bases). V lost 11 bases and J 5 bases, leaving 18 bases between the germline ends. The CDR3 has 14 residues. Germline loops: CDR1 SGHAT, CDR2 FQNNGV. The CDR3 DNA is TGTGCCGACGCCATAGGGACTTCGACCGGGGAGCTGTTTTTT. Its translation: CADAIGTSTGELFF.

This clone showed up just a few times. V gene TRBV7-3 combines with J gene TRBJ2-1; 8 bases line up with TRBD2. The CDR3 is made up of 15 amino acids. The V gene end was trimmed by 3 bases and the J gene end by 5 bases; junction bases not matched to a gene: 6. The germline V gene encodes CDR1 SGHTA and CDR2 FQGTGA. Here the CDR3 DNA reads TGTGCCAGCAGCTTTACTAGCGGAATAAACAATGAGCAGTTCTTC. Amino acids: CASSFTSGINNEQFF.

The chain has TRBV11-2 and TRBJ2-3; 9 bases agree with TRBD1. The germline CDR1 and CDR2 sequences are SGHAT and FQNNGV. The CDR3 has 15 amino acids. The CDR3 loop is CVCRAGTGSTDTQYF. The CDR3, as DNA: TGTGTTTGCAGGGCCGGGACAGGGAGCACAGATACGCAGTATTTT.

This clone was observed a handful of times. The V and J genes are TRBV6-6 and TRBJ2-1, with TRBD2 matching over 7 bases. V shed 5 bases and J 4 bases; nucleotides not matched to a gene: 8. The CDR3 is 15 residues long. Germline loops: CDR1 MNHNY, CDR2 SVGAGI (reference sequence). CDR3 in amino acids: CASSGASGSYNEQFF. The CDR3, as DNA: TGTGCCAGCAGTGGGGCTAGCGGATCATACAATGAGCAGTTCTTC.

A note on this clone: Different DNA sequences within this sample yield the same CDR3. CDR3 nucleotide sequence: TGCAGCGTAGGAGGGACTGTGTCCGGGACTAGCGGGGCATACTCCTACAATGAGCAGTTCTTC. This translates into CSVGGTVSGTSGAYSYNEQFF. The chain recombines TRBV29-1 with TRBJ2-1; 13 bases fit TRBD2. Germline trimming cut 6 bases from V and 0 bases from J; bases unmatched to any gene: 20. The germline V gene has CDR1 SQVTM and CDR2 ANQGSEA. There are 21 residues in the CDR3.

This clone was seen repeatedly, ten times or more. The chain recombines TRBV7-3 with TRBJ2-1; D might be TRBD1 (6 bases). V dropped 3 bases and J dropped 0 bases, with 12 bases sitting between them. Germline-derived CDR1 and CDR2 are SGHTA and FQGTGA. The CDR3 is made up of 16 amino acids. The CDR3 bases are TGTGCCAGCAGCTTTCAGGGGATGGGCTCCTACAATGAGCAGTTCTTC. This encodes CASSFQGMGSYNEQFF.

This clone was observed at least ten times. This sequence joins TRBV7-2 and TRBJ2-1; 7 bases map to TRBD2. This CDR3 is 15 amino acids long. From germline, CDR1 is SGHTA and CDR2 FQGNSA. V lost 5 bases and J lost 4; bases outside the gene matches: 8. DNA of the CDR3: TGTGCCAGCAGCCACCTGGGCGGGAGTTACAATGAGCAGTTCTTC. Protein product: CASSHLGGSYNEQFF.

A note on this clone: A far larger clone is only one base removed, so a read error is likely. The chain joins TRBV7-6 to TRBJ2-7; D uncertain. This CDR3 comprises 13 residues. The germline gives CDR1 SGHVS, CDR2 FNYEAQ. V was shortened by 5 bases and J by 3 bases, with 11 bases between the two germline ends. CDR3 region: CASSQLGSYEQYF. CDR3 coding DNA: TGTGCCAGCAGCCAGCTAGGTAGCTACGAGCAGTACTTC. Full variable domain (outside the CDR3, taken from reference TRBV7-6 and TRBJ2-7): GAGVSQSPRYKVTKRGQDVALRCDPISGHVSLYWYRQALGQGPEFLTYFNYEAQQDKSGLPNDRFSAERPEGSISTLTIQRTEQRDSAMYRCASSQLGSYEQYFGPGTRLTVT.

This clone was observed a handful of times. This chain connects TRBV29-1 to TRBJ2-7, with TRBD2 matching over 11 bases. There are 20 residues in the CDR3. V gave up 4 bases and J gave up 0 bases; unmatched junction bases: 20. Per germline, CDR1 SQVTM and CDR2 ANQGSEA. The CDR3 spells CSVAKPAGLAGQVSSYEQYF. CDR3 in DNA: TGCAGCGTTGCCAAGCCCGCCGGACTAGCGGGCCAAGTCAGCTCCTACGAGCAGTACTTC.

V is TRBV27 and J is TRBJ1-1; no clear D. The CDR3 is made up of 16 amino acids. V lost 3 bases and J 2 bases, leaving 16 bases between the germline ends. CDR1 is MNHEY and CDR2 is SMNVEV in the germline V gene (reference sequence). DNA of the CDR3: TGTGCCAGCAGTTTTCTGGTACAGACAATTAACACTGAAGCTTTCTTT. Translated: CASSFLVQTINTEAFF.

The sample holds a few counts of this clone. This likely traces to a read error, being one base from a far larger clone. This rearrangement joins TRBV29-1 to TRBJ1-2; 9 nucleotides match TRBD1. Germline CDR1 reads SQVTM; CDR2 reads ANQGSEA. This CDR3 has 13 residues. CDR3 amino acids: CGFRQGDDYGYTF. CDR3 in DNA: TGCGGCTTCCGACAGGGGGACGACTATGGCTACACCTTC. Looking up the rest from reference TRBV29-1 and TRBJ1-2 gives the full variable domain: SAVISQKPSRDICQRGTSLTIQCQVDSQVTMMFWYRQQPGQSLTLIATANQGSEATYESGFVIDKFPISRPNLTFSTLTVSNMSPEDSSIYLCGFRQGDDYGYTFGSGTRLTVV.

This chain joins TRBV29-1 and TRBJ1-2; no clear D gene. The V gene lost 7 bases and the J gene lost 7 bases, with 13 bases spanning the gap. The germline V gene has CDR1 SQVTM and CDR2 ANQGSEA. This CDR3 is built from 11 residues. CDR3 amino acids: CSAEVWAGYTF. CDR3 nucleotides: TGCAGCGCTGAGGTTTGGGCTGGCTACACCTTC.

This clone was counted ten times or more. This rearrangement joins TRBV28 to TRBJ2-1; D might be TRBD1 or TRBD2, each matching 6 bases. Per the germline V gene, CDR1 is MDHEN and CDR2 is SYDVKM. V dropped 5 bases and J dropped 7 bases, with 12 bases sitting between them. The length of the CDR3 is 13 residues. The CDR3 reads CASSPGGYNEQFF. CDR3 DNA sequence: TGTGCCAGCAGTCCCGGGGGCTATAATGAGCAGTTCTTC.

This clone was counted between two and nine times. The chain has TRBV29-1 and TRBJ2-4; maybe TRBD2 (5 bases). Matching the DNA end better, TRBJ2-1 makes the J call doubtful. Per the germline V gene, CDR1 is SQVTM and CDR2 is ANQGSEA. This CDR3 spans 13 amino acids. In nucleotides, the CDR3 is TGCAGCGTTGTGGTAGCGCCGTACAATGAGCAGTTCTTC. It specifies CSVVVAPYNEQFF.